What follows are 24 T cell receptor beta chains derived from one specimen sequenced in a study of breast tumors, draining lymph nodes, adjacent tissues. Breast cancer patients provided tissue from their axillary draining lymph nodes. A single record per CDR3 protein comes from TCRdb applying MiXCR to the multiplex PCR reads. Among 140,000 to 150,000 distinct CDR3 sequences, 30% to 35% were seen once, and the ten largest hold roughly 2.2%. Sequencing was carried out using axillary lymph node tissue. Receptor source: a female donor with breast cancer. Some clones in this sample may be carry-over from other donors' samples.

As concerns this clonotype: A single base separates this from a much larger clone, so it may be a read error. This sequence joins TRBV6-1 and TRBJ2-7; no reliable D call. Germline V gives CDR1 MNHNS, CDR2 SASEGT. CDR3 length: 15 amino acids. Between the trimmed V and J ends, which lost 5 bases and 1 base, there was a span of 15 bases. CDR3 in amino acids: CASSQNGVFSYEQYF. CDR3 coding DNA: TGTGCCAGCAGTCAAAATGGTGTCTTTTCCTACGAGCAGTACTTC.

This clonotype was detected many times. V is TRBV7-2 and J is TRBJ2-5; D perhaps matches TRBD1 (6 bases). Germline CDR1 SGHTA, CDR2 FQGNSA. The CDR3 extends over 14 amino acids. Trimming shortened V by 1 base and J by 5 bases, and 11 bases separated the two germline ends. The chain's CDR3 is CASSLDGGSETQYF. CDR3 sequence (DNA): TGTGCCAGCAGCTTAGATGGGGGCTCGGAGACCCAGTACTTC.

This clonotype was detected once. The rearrangement links TRBV5-1 to TRBJ1-1, with TRBD1 identical over 9 bases. The V gene's germline CDR1 is SGHRS and CDR2 YFSETQ. The CDR3 sequence is 15 residues long. With V trimmed by 7 bases and J by 3 bases, 10 bases remained unmatched. The CDR3: CASGAGTGYDTEAFF. CDR3 DNA: TGCGCCAGCGGCGCCGGGACAGGGTACGACACTGAAGCTTTCTTT.

The rearrangement joins TRBV6-5 to TRBJ2-2, with TRBD2 matching over 13 bases. J lost 1 base, V lost 6 bases, and 17 bases had no gene match. The CDR3 is made up of 21 amino acids. Per germline, CDR1 MNHEY and CDR2 SVGAGI. CDR3: CASRTGRAFRTSGGNTGELFF. The CDR3, as DNA: TGTGCCAGCAGAACCGGGAGAGCCTTTCGGACTAGCGGGGGGAACACCGGGGAGCTGTTTTTT.

Remarks on this clonotype: A much larger clonotype is one base distant, so this may be a read error. The V and J genes are TRBV28 and TRBJ1-6; D unresolved. The CDR3 is 15 amino acids. Per the germline V gene, CDR1 is MDHEN and CDR2 is SYDVKM. The chain's CDR3 is CASSSRIGNASPLRF. CDR3 DNA: TGTGCCAGCAGTTCAAGGATAGGGAATGCTTCACCCCTCCGCTTT.

This clonotype was observed at least ten times. This sequence may be a read error, since a much larger clone differs from it by one base. The rearrangement joins TRBV6-4 to TRBJ1-6; D perhaps matches TRBD1 (5 bases). Trimming stripped 5 bases from V and 1 base from J, with 12 bases between. CDR1 MRHNA and CDR2 SNTAGT come from the germline V gene. The CDR3 sequence is 16 residues long. The CDR3 sequence is CASSRRSGSYNSPLHF. As DNA, the CDR3 is TGTGCCAGCAGTCGCCGGTCAGGGTCCTATAATTCACCCCTCCACTTT.

The sample holds many counts of this clonotype. The rearrangement links TRBV30 to TRBJ1-3; 7 bases match TRBD1. Germline CDR1 is GTSNPN and CDR2 is SVGIG (reference sequence). J lost 1 base, V lost 0 bases, and 3 bases had no gene match. There are 15 residues in the CDR3. In DNA form, the CDR3 reads TGTGCCTGGAGTGTAGGGGGACAGTCTGGAAACACCATATATTTT. Translated, it gives CAWSVGGQSGNTIYF. The variable domain in full, with the rest retrieved from reference TRBV30 and TRBJ1-3, is SQTIHQWPATLVQPVGSPLSLECTVEGTSNPNLYWYRQAAGRGLQLLFYSVGIGQISSEVPQNLSASRPQDRQFILSSKKLLLSDSGFYLCAWSVGGQSGNTIYFGEGSWLTVV.

A remark on this clonotype: With a much larger clone just one base away, this may be a read error. The rearrangement links TRBV2 to TRBJ2-4; D is unclear. This CDR3 spans 14 amino acids. Germline CDR1 and CDR2: SNHLY and FYNNEI. In DNA, the CDR3 is TGTGCCGGATACTTAGCCGGAGCCAAAAACATTCAGCACTTC. Its translation: CAGYLAGAKNIQHF.

This clonotype was counted a few times. Given the absence of the conserved phenylalanine or tryptophan at the CDR3 end, a read error is likely. V and J are TRBV30 and TRBJ1-4; D uncertain. Germline loops: CDR1 GTSNPN, CDR2 SVGIG (reference sequence). Trimming stripped 0 bases from V and 6 bases from J, with 8 bases between. The CDR3 loop spans 13 amino acids. The CDR3 is CAWSVYGDEKLFL. The CDR3 nucleotides are TGTGCCTGGAGTGTATACGGGGATGAAAAACTGTTTCTT.

This clonotype was detected a few times. CDR3: CASSDYTQVEAFF. The CDR3 DNA reads as TGTGCCAGCAGTGACTACACACAGGTTGAAGCTTTCTTT. The rearrangement joins TRBV25-1 to TRBJ1-1; D is perhaps TRBD1 (5 bases). The CDR3 spans 13 residues. Germline CDR1 MGHDK, CDR2 SYGVNS. V lost 3 bases to trimming and J lost 7 bases, with 12 bases between them.

With regard to this clonotype: A read error may explain this, as a much larger clone is one base away. V usage is TRBV3-1 and J usage is TRBJ2-6; tentatively, D is TRBD1 (6 bases). This CDR3 has 18 residues. Per germline, CDR1 LGHDT and CDR2 YNNKEL (reference sequence). Trimming took 8 bases from V and 3 from J, leaving 23 bases between them. This CDR3 is CASGPRGQSYFGANVLTF. CDR3 DNA: TGTGCCAGCGGCCCCAGAGGACAGAGTTATTTTGGGGCCAACGTCCTGACTTTC.

A remark on this clonotype: A single base separates this from a much larger clone, so it may be a read error. The final CDR3 position lacks the conserved phenylalanine or tryptophan, pointing to a likely read error. V and J are TRBV3-1 and TRBJ2-5; 9 nucleotides align to TRBD1. CDR3 length: 14 residues. After removal of 3 bases from V and 4 bases from J, the junction contained 3 bases not matched to a gene. Germline V lookup: CDR1 LGHDT, CDR2 YNNKEL (reference sequence). The CDR3 sequence: CASSHGTGRETQYL. The CDR3 nucleotides read TGTGCCAGCAGCCACGGGACAGGGAGAGAGACCCAGTACCTC.

This clonotype was found many times. The chain joins TRBV4-1 to TRBJ1-5, with 9 bases fitting TRBD1. Germline V gene lookup returns CDR1 MGHRA and CDR2 YSYEKL. With V trimmed by 2 bases and J by 2 bases, 4 bases remained unmatched. CDR3 length: 16 residues. The DNA for the CDR3 is TGCGCCAGCAGCCAATCTACAGGGGGCGGCAATCAGCCCCAGCATTTT. Amino acids: CASSQSTGGGNQPQHF.

In the case of this clonotype: Since the CDR3 does not end with the conserved phenylalanine or tryptophan, this likely comes from a read error. The V and J genes are TRBV9 and TRBJ2-1, with 9 nucleotides matching TRBD2. Germline lookup yields CDR1 SGDLS and CDR2 YYNGEE. CDR3 size: 13 residues. CDR3: CASTRLADNGQFS. The CDR3 DNA follows: TGTGCCAGCACGAGACTAGCGGACAATGGGCAGTTCTCC.

This clonotype was seen many times. The CDR3 DNA follows: TGTGCCAGCTCACGGGACGCTAATGAAAAACTGTTTTTT. Protein: CASSRDANEKLFF. This chain uses TRBV18 with TRBJ1-4, with D perhaps TRBD1 (5 bases). The CDR3 extends over 13 amino acids. V was trimmed by 4 bases and J by 3 bases, leaving 6 bases between them. In germline, CDR1 is KGHSH, CDR2 LQKENI.

There are many counts of this clonotype. A much larger clone lies a single base off, so this may be a read error. The rearrangement links TRBV20-1 to TRBJ2-7; D might be TRBD2 (6 bases). The CDR3 length is 13 residues. Germline V CDR1 and CDR2: DFQATT, SNEGSKA (reference sequence). The CDR3 here is CSARDSQSYAQYF. Here the CDR3 DNA reads TGCAGTGCCAGGGACTCTCAATCCTACGCGCAGTACTTC.

This clonotype was seen many times. The rearrangement uses TRBV27 and TRBJ1-2; D unclear. Deletions cut 6 bases from V and 8 bases from J, with 13 bases between. The CDR3 extends over 12 amino acids. Germline CDR1 reads MNHEY; CDR2 reads SMNVEV (reference sequence). The CDR3 region is CASRADPGGYTF. The CDR3 nucleotides are TGTGCCAGCAGGGCCGATCCTGGCGGCTACACCTTC.

Details on this clonotype: A read error may produce the germline difference seen at one junction end. The V gene is TRBV7-2, the J gene TRBJ1-3; tentatively, D is TRBD1 (5 bases). Germline loops: CDR1 SGHTA, CDR2 FQGNSA. The CDR3 sequence is 15 residues long. CDR3 in amino acids: CASSWGGERGNTIHF. The CDR3 DNA reads as TGTGCCAGCAGCTGGGGGGGAGAACGAGGAAACACCATACATTTT.

V is TRBV20-1 and J is TRBJ2-5, with 8 bases matching TRBD1. V lost 5 bases and J lost 4; bases outside the gene matches: 15. This CDR3 is 16 amino acids long. Germline-derived CDR1 and CDR2 are DFQATT and SNEGSKA (reference sequence). CDR3: CSAPGAGQATRETQYF. Written as DNA, the CDR3 is TGCAGTGCTCCGGGGGCGGGACAGGCTACAAGAGAGACCCAGTACTTC.

This clonotype was picked up many times. V gene TRBV3-1 combines with J gene TRBJ1-2, with no clear D. The germline V and J ends were trimmed by 1 base and 7 bases, with 7 bases remaining between them. The CDR3 totals 12 residues. CDR1 is LGHDT, CDR2 YNNKEL, per germline (reference sequence). The CDR3: CASSQGKVGYTF. The CDR3 nucleotides are TGTGCCAGCAGCCAAGGGAAAGTTGGCTACACCTTC.

This clonotype was counted ten times or more. The chain is built from TRBV3-1 and TRBJ1-2; D perhaps matches TRBD1 (5 bases). This CDR3 is 16 amino acids long. Germline-derived CDR1 and CDR2 are LGHDT and YNNKEL (reference sequence). V lost 1 base to trimming and J lost 4 bases, with 16 bases between them. DNA of the CDR3: TGTGCCAGCAGCCAAGGGTCGCTAGGGGCCACCTATGGCTACACCTTC. Its protein product is CASSQGSLGATYGYTF.

At least ten counts were recorded for this clonotype. The chain couples TRBV5-1 to TRBJ1-5; D not certain. Trimming stripped 2 bases from V and 0 bases from J, with 9 bases between. There are 15 residues in the CDR3. Germline-derived CDR1 and CDR2 are SGHRS and YFSETQ. CDR3 sequence: CASSLSGISNQPQHF. In DNA form, the CDR3 reads TGCGCCAGCAGCTTATCGGGTATTAGCAATCAGCCCCAGCATTTT.

The chain carries TRBV12-3 or TRBV12-4 and TRBJ2-3; 8 bases agree with TRBD1. Trimming cost V 1 base and J 11 bases; bases outside gene matches: 11. CDR3 length: 15 residues. CDR3 region: CASSLGVTGAVRQYF. The CDR3 nucleotides read TGTGCCAGCAGTTTAGGCGTGACAGGGGCCGTCAGGCAGTATTTT.

This clonotype was seen at least ten times. V gene TRBV29-1 combines with J gene TRBJ2-2; D call uncertain. Germline V gene data show CDR1 as SQVTM and CDR2 as ANQGSEA. There are 11 residues in the CDR3. Trimming stripped 4 bases from V and 3 bases from J, with 3 bases between. DNA of the CDR3: TGCAGCGTTGGAGACACCGGGGAGCTGTTTTTT. Translating it yields CSVGDTGELFF.